This T cell receptor (beta chain) was documented in a study of blood T cells in healthy people across ages. The wider study: Per two T cells, about one barcoded beta molecule was captured through template switching. The study's findings and limits: As age increased, TCR beta diversity per million T cells fell in a roughly linear fashion. The long-lived group displayed more naive CD4+ cells, plus higher diversity, than the aged donors did.

There are 16 residues in the CDR3. From germline, CDR1 is SGHVS and CDR2 FQNEAQ. V was clipped by 1 base and J by 9 bases, with 19 bases between them. A second PCR of about 7 to 12 cycles used a sample-barcoded 5' primer and a J-beta primer mix. Every molecule of cDNA carried a tag from a template-switch adaptor with 12 random nucleotides. TCRdb re-called the 5' RACE reads through MiXCR, storing one row per CDR3 protein. Of some 900,000 distinct CDR3 sequences listed, around 48% were seen once; the top ten hold 13%. Notes on this clonotype: The antigen remains undetermined.

The sequence was obtained from a man aged 30 to 45 in good health. Material: blood. The V and J genes are TRBV7-8 and TRBJ2-1, with D perhaps being TRBD1 or TRBD2 (5 bases each). As DNA, the CDR3 is TGTGCCAGCAGCTTAGGTAGCACGGGGACGGTAGGTGAGCAGTTCTTC. This gives the protein CASSLGSTGTVGEQFF.